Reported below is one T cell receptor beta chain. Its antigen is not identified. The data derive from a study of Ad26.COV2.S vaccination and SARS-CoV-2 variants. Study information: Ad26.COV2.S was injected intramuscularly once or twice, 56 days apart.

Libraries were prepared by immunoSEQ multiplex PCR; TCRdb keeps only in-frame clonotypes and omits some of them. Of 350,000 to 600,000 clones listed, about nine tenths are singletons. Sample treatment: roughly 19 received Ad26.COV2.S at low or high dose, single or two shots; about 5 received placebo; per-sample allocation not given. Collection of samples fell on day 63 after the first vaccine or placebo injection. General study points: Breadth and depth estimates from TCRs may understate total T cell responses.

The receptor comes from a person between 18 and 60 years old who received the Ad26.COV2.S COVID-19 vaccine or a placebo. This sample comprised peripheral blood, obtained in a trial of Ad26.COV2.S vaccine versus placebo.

The CDR3 spells CASSLEGISGANVLTF. The CDR3, as DNA: TGCGCCAGCAGCTTGGAGGGGATCTCTGGGGCCAACGTCCTGACTTTC. J is TRBJ2-6 and V is TRBV5-1; D might be TRBD1 (5 bases). V shed 0 bases and J shed 0 bases, with 7 bases lying between them. CDR1 and CDR2 from the germline V gene are SGHRS and YFSETQ. The CDR3 is made up of 16 amino acids.